The rows below give T cell receptor beta chains drawn from one sample of a study of cytomegalovirus exposure and HLA in healthy donors. Libraries were prepared by immunoSEQ multiplex PCR; TCRdb keeps only in-frame clonotypes and omits some of them. Of over 100,000 clones in the sample, approximately 77% are singletons; the top ten hold around 9.6%. Sequenced input: PBMCs. The receptors originated from a male donor in good health and CMV-seropositive. The CDR3 runs from the conserved cysteine through the conserved F or W. D genes are given only for firm matches. Some rows mark clone size as missing; the rest say once, few, many or name a class of expanded clone.

CASSSGQPRGAFF	TGTGCCAGCAGCTCAGGACAGCCGAGGGGAGCTTTCTTT	-	few	TRBV5-6	TRBJ1-1
CASSRLAGADTQYF	TGTGCCAGCAGCCGACTAGCGGGAGCAGATACGCAGTATTTT	TRBD2	once	TRBV6-5	TRBJ2-3
CASSLSGLRTDTQYF	TGTGCCAGCAGCTTAAGTGGGCTTCGGACAGATACGCAGTATTTT	-	-	TRBV7-3	TRBJ2-3
CASSYGSGRGNEKLFF	TGTGCCAGCAGTTACGGGTCGGGGAGGGGGAATGAAAAACTGTTTTTT	-	-	TRBV6-6	TRBJ1-4
CASSLSSQTEAFF	TGTGCCAGCAGCTTAAGTTCCCAGACTGAAGCTTTCTTT	-	few	TRBV11-2	TRBJ1-1
CASSSPSLGAYNEQFF	TGTGCCAGCAGTTCCCCTTCCCTGGGAGCCTACAATGAGCAGTTCTTC	-	once	TRBV28	TRBJ2-1
CASSLSQDRVTEAFF	TGTGCCAGCAGTTTATCTCAGGACAGGGTCACTGAAGCTTTCTTT	TRBD1	-	TRBV27	TRBJ1-1
CASSQERLVLSYNEQFF	TGCGCCAGCAGCCAAGAACGCCTAGTCCTCTCCTACAATGAGCAGTTCTTC	-	-	TRBV4-3	TRBJ2-1
CASSLLRTGGTGELFF	TGTGCCAGCAGCTTATTACGGACAGGGGGCACCGGGGAGCTGTTTTTT	TRBD1	-	TRBV7-9	TRBJ2-2
CASSSTRQARSEKLFF	TGTGCCAGCAGTTCCACCCGACAGGCTAGAAGTGAAAAACTGTTTTTT	-	once	TRBV27	TRBJ1-4
CASSDGRGGNQPQHF	TGTGCCAGCAGTGATGGCAGGGGGGGCAATCAGCCCCAGCATTTT	TRBD1	-	TRBV2	TRBJ1-5
CASSPRDRGKAFF	TGTGCCAGCAGTCCCCGAGACAGGGGGAAGGCTTTCTTT	TRBD1	-	TRBV28	TRBJ1-1
CASSHRTENTEAFF	TGTGCCAGCAGCCACCGGACAGAGAACACTGAAGCTTTCTTT	-	once	TRBV7-8	TRBJ1-1
CASRVGTGAYEQYF	TGTGCCAGCAGAGTTGGGACAGGAGCTTACGAGCAGTACTTC	TRBD1	-	TRBV6-1	TRBJ2-7
CASSGGPGGRTPNTGELFF	TGTGCCAGCAGTGGCGGTCCGGGGGGACGAACACCGAACACCGGGGAGCTGTTTTTT	TRBD2	-	TRBV6-4	TRBJ2-2
CATSRQQGSGANVLTF	TGTGCCACCAGCAGACAGCAGGGCTCCGGGGCCAACGTCCTGACTTTC	-	once	TRBV15	TRBJ2-6
CASSQDRQSGVLNTEAFF	TGTGCCAGCAGCCAAGATAGACAGTCTGGGGTTCTGAACACTGAAGCTTTCTTT	-	few	TRBV4-2	TRBJ1-1
CSGSGQGSNTEAFF	TGTTCCGGGTCGGGACAGGGATCGAACACTGAAGCTTTCTTT	TRBD1	-	TRBV7-9	TRBJ1-1
CASSAGTQGREQYF	TGTGCCAGCAGCGCCGGGACTCAAGGTCGGGAGCAGTACTTC	-	-	TRBV6-5	TRBJ2-7
CASSLGFQRSYNEQFF	TGTGCCAGCAGCTTGGGGTTCCAGCGGTCGTACAATGAGCAGTTCTTC	-	-	TRBV5-8	TRBJ2-1
CASSPRTGVNTGELFF	TGTGCCAGCAGCCCCCGGACAGGGGTGAACACCGGGGAGCTGTTTTTT	TRBD1	-	TRBV7-2	TRBJ2-2